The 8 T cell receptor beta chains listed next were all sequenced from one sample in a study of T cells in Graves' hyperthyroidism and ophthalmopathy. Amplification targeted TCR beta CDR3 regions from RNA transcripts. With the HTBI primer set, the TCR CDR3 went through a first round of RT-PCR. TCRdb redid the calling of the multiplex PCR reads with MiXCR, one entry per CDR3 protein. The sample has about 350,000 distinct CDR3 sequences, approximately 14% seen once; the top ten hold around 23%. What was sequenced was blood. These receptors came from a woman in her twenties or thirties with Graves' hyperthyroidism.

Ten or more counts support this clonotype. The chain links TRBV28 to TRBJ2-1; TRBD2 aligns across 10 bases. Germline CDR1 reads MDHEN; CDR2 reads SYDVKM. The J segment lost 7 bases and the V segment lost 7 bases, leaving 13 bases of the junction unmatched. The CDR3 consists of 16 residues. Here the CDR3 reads CASNLPEAGGRNEQFF. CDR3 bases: TGTGCCAGCAACCTACCAGAAGCGGGAGGGCGTAATGAGCAGTTCTTC. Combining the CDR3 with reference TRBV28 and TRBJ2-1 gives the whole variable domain DVKVTQSSRYLVKRTGEKVFLECVQDMDHENMFWYRQDPGLGLRLIYFSYDVKMKEKGDIPEGYSVSREKKERFSLILESASTNQTSMYLCASNLPEAGGRNEQFFGPGTRLTVL.

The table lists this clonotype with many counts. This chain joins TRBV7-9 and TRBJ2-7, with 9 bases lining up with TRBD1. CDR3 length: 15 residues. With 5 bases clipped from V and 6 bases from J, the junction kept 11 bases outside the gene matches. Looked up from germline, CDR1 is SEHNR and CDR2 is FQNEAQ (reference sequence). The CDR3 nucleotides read TGTGCCAGCAGCCCCGGGGACAGGGAACCTTCCGAGCAGTACTTC. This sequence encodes CASSPGDREPSEQYF.

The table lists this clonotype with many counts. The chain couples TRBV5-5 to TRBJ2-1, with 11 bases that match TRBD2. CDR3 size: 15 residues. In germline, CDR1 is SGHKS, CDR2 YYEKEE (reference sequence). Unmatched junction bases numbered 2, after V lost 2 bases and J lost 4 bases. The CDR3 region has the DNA TGTGCCAGCAGCTTTGGACTAGCGGGTTACAATGAGCAGTTCTTC. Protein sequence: CASSFGLAGYNEQFF.

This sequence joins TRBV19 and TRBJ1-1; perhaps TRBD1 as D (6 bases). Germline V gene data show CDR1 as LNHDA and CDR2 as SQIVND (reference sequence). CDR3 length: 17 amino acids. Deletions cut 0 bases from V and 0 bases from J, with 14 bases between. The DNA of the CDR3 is TGTGCCAGTAGTATAGATCTCCGCGGACAGTTGAACACTGAAGCTTTCTTT. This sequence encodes CASSIDLRGQLNTEAFF.

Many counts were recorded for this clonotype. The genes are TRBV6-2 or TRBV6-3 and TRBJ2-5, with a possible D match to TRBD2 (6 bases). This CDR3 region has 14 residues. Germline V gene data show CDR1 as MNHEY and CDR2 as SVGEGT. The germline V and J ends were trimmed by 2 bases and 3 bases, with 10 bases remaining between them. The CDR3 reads CASSYIADKETQYF. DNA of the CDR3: TGTGCCAGCAGTTACATAGCGGACAAAGAGACCCAGTACTTC.

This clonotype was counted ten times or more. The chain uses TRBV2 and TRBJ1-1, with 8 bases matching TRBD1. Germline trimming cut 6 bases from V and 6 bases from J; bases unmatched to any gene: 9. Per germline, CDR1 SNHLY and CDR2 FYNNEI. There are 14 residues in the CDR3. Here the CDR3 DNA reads TGTGCCAGCAGGGACAGGGCAGCCCGCCCTGAAGCTTTCTTT. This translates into CASRDRAARPEAFF.

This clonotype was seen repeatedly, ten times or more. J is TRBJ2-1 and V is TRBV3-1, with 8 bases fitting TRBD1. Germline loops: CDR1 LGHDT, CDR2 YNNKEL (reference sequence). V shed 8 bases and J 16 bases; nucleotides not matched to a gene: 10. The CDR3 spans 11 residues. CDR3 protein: CASGPQGALFF. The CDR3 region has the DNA TGTGCCAGCGGACCCCAGGGGGCCCTCTTCTTC.

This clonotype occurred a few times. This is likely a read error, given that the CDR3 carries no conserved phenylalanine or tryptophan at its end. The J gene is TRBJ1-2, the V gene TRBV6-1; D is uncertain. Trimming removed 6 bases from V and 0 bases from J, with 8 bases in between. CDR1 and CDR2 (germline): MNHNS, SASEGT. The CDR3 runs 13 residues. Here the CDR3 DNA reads TGTGCCAGCAGGATCAGTACTAACTATGGCTACACCTCC. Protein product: CASRISTNYGYTS.